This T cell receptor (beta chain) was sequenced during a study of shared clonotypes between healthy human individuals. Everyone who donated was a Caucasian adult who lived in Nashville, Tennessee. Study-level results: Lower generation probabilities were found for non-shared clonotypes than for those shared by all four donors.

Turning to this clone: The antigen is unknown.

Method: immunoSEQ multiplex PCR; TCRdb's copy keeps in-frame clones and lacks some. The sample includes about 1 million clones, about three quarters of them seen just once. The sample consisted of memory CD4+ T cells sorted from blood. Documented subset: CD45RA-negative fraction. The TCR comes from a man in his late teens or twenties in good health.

The CDR3 sequence: CASSTRVLGQPQHF. The DNA for the CDR3 is TGTGCCAGTAGTACCAGGGTATTAGGGCAGCCCCAGCATTTT. The rearrangement links TRBV19 to TRBJ1-5, with D perhaps TRBD1 (5 bases). Trimming took 4 bases from V and 7 from J, leaving 14 bases between them. Germline assignment: CDR1 LNHDA and CDR2 SQIVND (reference sequence). The CDR3 is 14 amino acids.